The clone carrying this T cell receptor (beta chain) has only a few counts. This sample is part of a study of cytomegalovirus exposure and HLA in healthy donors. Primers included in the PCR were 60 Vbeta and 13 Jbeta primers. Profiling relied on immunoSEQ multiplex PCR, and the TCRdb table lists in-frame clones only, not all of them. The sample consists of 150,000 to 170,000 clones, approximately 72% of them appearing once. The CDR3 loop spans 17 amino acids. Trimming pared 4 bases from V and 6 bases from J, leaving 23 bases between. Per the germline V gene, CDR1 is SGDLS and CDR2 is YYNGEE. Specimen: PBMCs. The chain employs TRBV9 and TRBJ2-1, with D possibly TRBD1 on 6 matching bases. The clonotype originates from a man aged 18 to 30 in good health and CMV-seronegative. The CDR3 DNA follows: TGTGCCAGCAGCCTCCGACTGGGGGACATAGGATTCAATGAGCAGTTCTTC. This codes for CASSLRLGDIGFNEQFF.